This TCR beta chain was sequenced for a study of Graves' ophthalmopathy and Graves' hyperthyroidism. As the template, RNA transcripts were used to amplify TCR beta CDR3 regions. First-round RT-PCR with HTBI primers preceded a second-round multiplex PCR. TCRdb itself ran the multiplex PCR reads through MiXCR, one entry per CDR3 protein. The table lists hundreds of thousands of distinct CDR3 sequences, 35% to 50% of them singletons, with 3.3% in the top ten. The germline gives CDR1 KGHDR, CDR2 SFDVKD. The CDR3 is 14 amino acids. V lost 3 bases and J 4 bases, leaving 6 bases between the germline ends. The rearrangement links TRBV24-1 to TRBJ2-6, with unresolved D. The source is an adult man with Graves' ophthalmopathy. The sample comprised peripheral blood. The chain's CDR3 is CATSDLPGANVLTF. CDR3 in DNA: TGTGCCACCAGTGATCTCCCAGGGGCCAACGTCCTGACTTTC.